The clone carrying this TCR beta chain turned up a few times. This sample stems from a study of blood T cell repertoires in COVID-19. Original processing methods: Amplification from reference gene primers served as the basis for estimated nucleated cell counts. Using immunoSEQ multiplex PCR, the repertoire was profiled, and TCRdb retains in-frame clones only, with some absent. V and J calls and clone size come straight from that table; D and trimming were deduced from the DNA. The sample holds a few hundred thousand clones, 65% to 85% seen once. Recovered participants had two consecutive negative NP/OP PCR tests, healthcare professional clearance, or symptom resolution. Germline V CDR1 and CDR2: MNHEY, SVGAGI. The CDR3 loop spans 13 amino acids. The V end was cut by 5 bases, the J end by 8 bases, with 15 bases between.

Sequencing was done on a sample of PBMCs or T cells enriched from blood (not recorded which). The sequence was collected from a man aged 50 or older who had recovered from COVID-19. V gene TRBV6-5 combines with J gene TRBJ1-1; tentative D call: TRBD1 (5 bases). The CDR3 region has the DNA TGTGCCAGCAGTCAAACCGGGGGGTCGGAAGCTTTCTTT. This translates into CASSQTGGSEAFF.